The entry below describes one TCR beta chain. Its antigen is unknown. Base qualities are missing; no much larger clone stands one base away. The sample comes from a study of Graves' ophthalmopathy and Graves' hyperthyroidism (dated by TCRdb to the late 2010s). Regarding the complete study: Peripheral blood was collected before any treatment was given, at the time of initial diagnosis. Following sampling, methimazole starting at 30 mg daily was administered to hyperthyroidism patients, and high-dose intravenous methylprednisolone was administered to ophthalmopathy patients. To explore V-J signatures distinguishing ophthalmopathy from hyperthyroidism, a discovery set of about 99 patients (about 43 ophthalmopathy, 55 to 60 stable hyperthyroidism) was enrolled. An independent validation cohort was composed of 18 to 20 hyperthyroidism patients and about 17 patients who later progressed from hyperthyroidism to ophthalmopathy. In total, 135 blood samples were TCR-sequenced: around 42 ophthalmopathy, around 75 hyperthyroidism and approximately 17 hyperthyroidism-to-ophthalmopathy patients. In over 5 hyperthyroidism patients, the T-cell repertoire of thyroid tissue was compared with the T-cell repertoire of blood. The study used signatures of the TCR beta repertoire to tell Graves' ophthalmopathy apart from Graves' hyperthyroidism and to predict which patients would progress to ophthalmopathy. Points the paper makes about the study in general: Most expanded thyroid clonotypes with frequency above 0.001 were also detected in blood, suggesting blood repertoires may reflect the thyroid immune response. In validation, the model predicted ophthalmopathy progression with over 60% sensitivity and roughly 78% specificity; approximately 12 predicted patients were CT-confirmed with GO in a median of 6.5 months. The 13-signature model separated ophthalmopathy from stable hyperthyroidism with 85% to 90% sensitivity and approximately 83% specificity in cross-validation, and 80%/75% in the test set. Sample size was not predetermined statistically, and investigators were not blinded to group allocation.

The CDR3 runs 18 residues from the cysteine to the phenylalanine. Of all the DNA, just the CDR3 is kept, 54 bases in frame from base 1. In the germline V gene, CDR1 corresponds to LGHNT and CDR2 to FRNRAP. Ophthalmopathy patients had moderately to severely active disease, Clinical Activity Score of at least 3, NOSPECS grade of at least 4, and disease duration under 3 months. Patients were excluded if they had other autoimmune diseases, uncontrolled infections, pregnancy or lactation. Diagnosis was based on clinical symptoms, serum thyroxine, TRAb, thyroid ultrasound and orbital computed tomography. Using Ficoll-Paque density gradient centrifugation, PBMCs were isolated from less than 11 ml of fresh peripheral blood. Total RNA was extracted using Trizol reagent, and RNA quality was checked on an Agilent 2100 Bioanalyzer. TCR beta CDR3 regions were amplified from RNA transcripts for repertoire sequencing. HTBI primers and the Qiagen OneStep RT-PCR kit were used in a first-round RT-PCR, which was followed by a second-round multiplex PCR, size selection and purification. Libraries were sequenced on an Illumina HiSeq2000 using paired-end 100 bp reads. For the original study's pipeline: SOAPnuke was used to process the reads, removing any read that contained adapters or uncalled bases, had a mean Phred below 15, or lacked an exact match to the constant primer or identifier. High-quality paired reads were merged with COPE v1.2.5. Unique nucleotide sequences were defined as clonotypes and aligned to IMGT TRB V, D and J references using MiTCR v1.1. The analysis was limited to V-J combinations with a frequency above 0.0001, which together covered around 99% of the repertoires. For each V-J combination, a TCR clonal expansion and chaos score was defined as the ratio of F50 clonal expansion to chaos observed in the TCRdist matrix. Features were reduced by Welch's t-statistics and random forest to approximately 12 V-J combinations, which fed a naive Bayes classifier. The similarity between thyroid and blood repertoires was quantified using the Morisita-Horn index. The raw public reads went through TCRdb reprocessing: fastp at Q25, MiXCR clone calling, in-frame beta chains kept. Rows with one shared CDR3 protein collapse into an entry with the most common genes and DNA. The V and J calls follow TCRdb's processing rather than the paper's. This sample is represented by about 740,000 distinct CDR3 sequences; roughly 40% of them were singletons. Approximately 46% of the sample goes to the ten largest clones.

The TCR was taken from an adult man with Graves' ophthalmopathy. The specimen sequenced was peripheral blood. The V and J genes are TRBV12-5 and TRBJ2-7; the central 11 bases match TRBD1. For the CDR3, the sequence is CASSPPFARTGGTYEQYF. Here is the DNA: TGTGCCAGCAGTCCCCCATTCGCTCGGACAGGGGGCACCTACGAGCAGTACTTC.